This is a list of T cell receptor beta chains from one sample in a study of PD-1 blockade in classical Hodgkin lymphoma. Measured with immunoSEQ multiplex PCR; TCRdb has only the in-frame clones, and not every one. Among 95,000 to 120,000 clones, 89% were seen once, and the ten largest hold 15% to 20%. Sequenced material: peripheral blood mononuclear cells (PBMCs), taken before the second cycle of nivolumab. Receptors were obtained from a human donor with classical Hodgkin lymphoma. CDR3s leave out the opening cysteine and the closing phenylalanine or tryptophan.

V gene	J gene	CDR3 protein
TRBV30	TRBJ2-7	AWSFSTGTSGNGQY
TRBV2	TRBJ2-3	ASSEWGGRAGDTQY
TRBV5-1	TRBJ2-3	ASSLDTRLAGGPDTQY
TRBV29-1	TRBJ1-1	SVDPGGQGAEAF
TRBV5-1	TRBJ2-4	ASSMGFILGLAGGPGNIQY
TRBV30	TRBJ2-3	AWSGQGGRVVPGTDTQY
TRBV6-5	TRBJ2-7	ASSYGTSGRTYEQY
TRBV6-5	TRBJ2-5	ASSYSTGEQETQY
TRBV7-9	TRBJ2-5	ASSLAGSPAQY
TRBV19	TRBJ1-5	ASSIIHYSNQPQH
TRBV5-4	TRBJ2-2	AIADANTGELF
TRBV5-5	TRBJ2-3	ASSSMAPDTQY
TRBV7-2	TRBJ2-7	ASSLEGRVSSYEQY
TRBV10-2	.	ASQGNEQY
TRBV6-5	TRBJ2-3	ASSYSRWGGDTQY